This T cell receptor (beta chain) was sequenced in a study of identical twins. MiXCR, run by TCRdb on the 5' RACE reads, gives a single entry per CDR3 protein. The table records 300,000 to 400,000 distinct CDR3 sequences, approximately 13% of them present only once. Regarding the study as a whole: Twin sharing of out-of-frame TCR alpha was underestimated by models in monozygotic pairs. Where out-of-frame alpha sequences were twin-shared, they showed excess low generation probability. Potential partial confounding of zero-insertion analyses by invariant MAIT and iNKT cells was noted. Cord blood beta clonotypes that were abundant carried fewer insertions, and memory repertoires showed no such trend.

The CDR3 is made up of 11 amino acids. Between the trimmed V and J ends, which lost 7 bases and 6 bases, there was a span of 6 bases. Germline V gives CDR1 MNHNS, CDR2 SASEGT. This clonotype was observed a few times. Its antigen is currently unknown. The same data also went into a second study, on yellow fever vaccine responses in identical twins.

The genes are TRBV6-1 and TRBJ2-2; no clear D gene. This sequence was found in a woman younger than 35 in good health. Specimen: CD8+ T cells sorted from blood. This CDR3 reads CASTWAGELFF. CDR3 nucleotide sequence: TGTGCCAGCACGTGGGCCGGGGAGCTGTTTTTT.